This TCR beta chain appears in the sequencing data of a study of blood T cell repertoires in COVID-19 (TCRdb year 2020). Looking at the study overall: Samples from collaborators originated in the United States, Italy and Spain and spanned both the acute and convalescent phases of COVID-19. The material from the prospective study consisted of cDNA or gDNA derived from T cells, B-cell-depleted T cells, or PBMCs. Subjects who had been exposed to COVID-19, were actively infected with it, or had recovered from it provided the deeply sampled blood TCRbeta repertoires that made up the dataset. The repertoires were released in a freely available public database meant as a resource for research on the immune response to SARS-CoV-2. Samples were obtained from the ongoing ImmuneRACE study (first 160 participants) and from some 1,300 subjects provided by 6 global collaborators. The sample metadata nearly always contained a de-identified subject ID, COVID-19 status, age in years and sex. HLA class I and class II types, where available, came from metadata supplied by the sample provider rather than from assay-based typing. What the study reported, not specific to this receptor: How much clinical and demographic metadata was included differed by source and by participant, and the metadata was provided uncurated.

A note on this clone: The antigen this receptor binds is unknown. Per-base qualities were not stored, and no clone one base away is much larger.

Whole blood was collected in K2EDTA tubes by collaborating institutions according to the institutions' own protocols. Collaborator samples were shipped for TCRbeta analysis as frozen whole blood, isolated PBMCs, or DNA extracted from either sample type. TCRbeta CDR3 regions were amplified from genomic DNA by means of the immunoSEQ Assay, a bias-controlled multiplex PCR. The authors processed their data as follows. The number of nucleated cells in each sample was estimated from the amplification of reference gene primers within the assay. To quantify the absolute abundance of each unique TCRbeta CDR3 rearrangement, sequence reads were collapsed and filtered. For each sample, productive Simpson clonality was calculated as the square root of Simpson's diversity index over productive rearrangements. TCRdb carries this immuneACCESS record with in-frame sequences only. Its versions omit some clonotypes, under half of them owing to an unresolved V gene in the studies checked, with the rest unexplained. That table supplies the V and J calls and clone size; D and trimming were determined from the DNA. A total of roughly 150,000 clones appear in this sample, more than 70% of them only once. The ten largest clones represent 5% of the sample.

The CDR3 runs 17 residues from the cysteine to the phenylalanine. Left in the record is the CDR3 DNA by itself, 51 bases read in frame from the first base. V loses 7 bases of germline sequence and J loses 0 bases, and the interval between the two ends is 18 bases. CDR1 and CDR2 were assigned from the germline V gene (reference sequence) as MNHEY and SMNVEV. The sample consisted of peripheral blood. Recombination connected TRBV27 to TRBJ2-2; a weak D assignment points to TRBD1 (5 bases agree). This clonotype was sampled from a woman in her 50s with acute or convalescent COVID-19. DNA sequence: TGTGCCAGCACCCTTAGGGTGCGACAGCCGAACACCGGGGAGCTGTTTTTT. It codes for CASTLRVRQPNTGELFF.